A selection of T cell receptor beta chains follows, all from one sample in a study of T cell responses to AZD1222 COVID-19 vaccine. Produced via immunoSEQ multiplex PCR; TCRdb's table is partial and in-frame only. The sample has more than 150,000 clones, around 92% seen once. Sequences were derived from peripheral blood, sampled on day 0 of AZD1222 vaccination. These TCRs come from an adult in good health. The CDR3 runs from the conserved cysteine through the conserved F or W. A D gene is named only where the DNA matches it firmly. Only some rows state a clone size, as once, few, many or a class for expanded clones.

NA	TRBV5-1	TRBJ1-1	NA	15	CASSPAAGPNTEAFF	TGCGCCAGCAGCCCGGCGGCAGGTCCGAACACTGAAGCTTTCTTT
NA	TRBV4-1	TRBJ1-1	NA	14	CASSQGPLNTEAFF	TGCGCCAGCAGCCAGGGACCGCTAAACACTGAAGCTTTCTTT
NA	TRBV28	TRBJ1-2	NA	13	CASSLGVNYGYTF	TGTGCCAGCAGTTTAGGCGTAAACTATGGCTACACCTTC
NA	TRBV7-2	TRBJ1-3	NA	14	CASSLTENGNTIYF	TGTGCCAGCAGCTTAACAGAGAATGGAAACACCATATATTTT
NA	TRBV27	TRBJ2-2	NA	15	CASSLTGLNTGELFF	TGTGCCAGCAGTTTAACAGGGCTAAACACCGGGGAGCTGTTTTTT
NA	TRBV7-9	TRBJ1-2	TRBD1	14	CASRPTTGDYGYTF	TGTGCCAGCAGGCCTACTACAGGGGACTATGGCTACACCTTC
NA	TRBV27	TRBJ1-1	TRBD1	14	CASSDGTGGMKAFF	TGTGCCAGCAGTGACGGGACAGGGGGTATGAAAGCTTTCTTT
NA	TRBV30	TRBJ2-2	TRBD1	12	CAWSEAGGKLFF	TGTGCCTGGAGTGAGGCAGGGGGCAAGCTGTTTTTT
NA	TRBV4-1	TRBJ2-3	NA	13	CASSQDGADTQYF	TGCGCCAGCAGCCAAGACGGCGCAGATACGCAGTATTTT
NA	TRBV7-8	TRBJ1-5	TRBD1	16	CASSTRQGRGNQPQHF	TGTGCCAGCAGCACCCGACAGGGAAGGGGCAATCAGCCCCAGCATTTT
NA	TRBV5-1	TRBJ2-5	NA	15	CASSTAGLESETQYF	TGCGCCAGCAGTACCGCGGGACTGGAGTCGGAGACCCAGTACTTC
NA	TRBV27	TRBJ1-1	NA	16	CASSFGIRGENTEAFF	TGTGCCAGCAGTTTTGGTATTAGGGGGGAGAACACTGAAGCTTTCTTT
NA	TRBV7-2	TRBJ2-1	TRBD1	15	CASSTGTASYNEQFF	TGTGCCAGCAGTACCGGGACAGCGTCCTACAATGAGCAGTTCTTC
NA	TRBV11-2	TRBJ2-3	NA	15	CASSLVALGPDTQYF	TGTGCCAGCAGCTTAGTGGCCCTGGGCCCAGATACGCAGTATTTT
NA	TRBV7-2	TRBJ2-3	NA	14	CASSTSVSTDTQYF	TGTGCCAGCAGCACGAGCGTTAGCACAGATACGCAGTATTTT
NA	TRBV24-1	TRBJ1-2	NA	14	CATSDSRVNYGYTF	TGTGCCACCAGTGATTCCAGGGTGAACTATGGCTACACCTTC
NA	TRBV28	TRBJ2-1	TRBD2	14	CASSPSGTYNEQFF	TGTGCCAGCAGCCCTAGCGGGACTTACAATGAGCAGTTCTTC
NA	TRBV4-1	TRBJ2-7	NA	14	CASSLGTGSDEQYF	TGCGCCAGCAGCCTTGGTACAGGGTCGGACGAGCAGTACTTC
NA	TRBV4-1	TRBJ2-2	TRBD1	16	CASSYGQGTNTGELFF	TGCGCCAGCAGCTACGGACAGGGGACGAACACCGGGGAGCTGTTTTTT
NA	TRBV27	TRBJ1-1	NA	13	CASRGGSGTEAFF	TGTGCCAGCCGGGGGGGGTCGGGCACTGAAGCTTTCTTT
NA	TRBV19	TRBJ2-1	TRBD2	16	CASSISGRKGYNEQFF	TGTGCCAGTAGTATAAGCGGGAGAAAAGGCTACAATGAGCAGTTCTTC
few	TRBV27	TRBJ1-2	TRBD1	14	CASSSTGGHYGYTF	TGTGCCAGCAGTTCGACAGGGGGCCACTATGGCTACACCTTC
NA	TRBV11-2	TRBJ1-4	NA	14	CASSLDSWSEKLFF	TGTGCCAGCAGCCTTGACAGTTGGAGTGAAAAACTGTTTTTT
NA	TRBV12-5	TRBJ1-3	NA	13	CASGPDLGNTIYF	TGTGCTAGTGGACCTGACCTTGGAAACACCATATATTTT
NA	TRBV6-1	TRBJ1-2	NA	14	CASSEAGRPYGYTF	TGTGCCAGCAGTGAAGCGGGCAGACCCTATGGCTACACCTTC
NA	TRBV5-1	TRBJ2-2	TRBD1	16	CASSLGDRVGTGELFF	TGCGCCAGCAGCTTGGGGGACAGGGTTGGCACCGGGGAGCTGTTTTTT
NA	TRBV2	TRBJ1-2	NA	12	CASSEIELGGTF	TGTGCCAGCAGTGAAATTGAGTTGGGCGGAACCTTC
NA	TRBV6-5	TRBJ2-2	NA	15	CASSYYRRDTGELFF	TGTGCCAGCAGTTACTACCGCCGGGACACCGGGGAGCTGTTTTTT
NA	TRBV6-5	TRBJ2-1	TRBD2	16	CASSYSTSGIPNEQFF	TGTGCCAGCAGTTACTCGACTAGCGGGATCCCCAATGAGCAGTTCTTC
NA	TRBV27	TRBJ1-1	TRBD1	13	CASRPQGGGEAFF	TGTGCCAGCAGGCCACAGGGGGGGGGTGAAGCTTTCTTT
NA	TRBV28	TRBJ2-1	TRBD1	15	CASSSPGQGMDEQFF	TGTGCCAGCAGTTCACCGGGACAGGGGATGGATGAGCAGTTCTTC
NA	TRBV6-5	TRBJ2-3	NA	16	CASSYSMGSGGDTQYF	TGTGCCAGCAGTTACTCGATGGGTAGCGGTGGAGATACGCAGTATTTT
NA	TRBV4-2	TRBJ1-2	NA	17	CASSQSNRDNRNYGYTF	TGTGCCAGCAGCCAATCCAACCGGGACAACCGTAACTATGGCTACACCTTC
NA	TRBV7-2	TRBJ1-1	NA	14	CASSSLRDIPEAFF	TGTGCCAGCAGCTCCCTTAGGGACATCCCTGAAGCTTTCTTT
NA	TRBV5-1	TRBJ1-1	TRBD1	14	CASSGTGLDTEAFF	TGCGCCAGCAGCGGGACAGGGTTGGACACTGAAGCTTTCTTT
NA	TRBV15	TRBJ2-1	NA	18	CATSRDPQGAGVRNEQFF	TGTGCCACCAGCAGAGATCCCCAGGGGGCGGGAGTTAGGAATGAGCAGTTCTTC
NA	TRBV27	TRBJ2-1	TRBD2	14	CASSLAGGYNEQFF	TGTGCCAGCAGTTTAGCGGGAGGGTACAATGAGCAGTTCTTC
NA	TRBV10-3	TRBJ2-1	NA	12	CAISDEGNEQFF	TGTGCCATCAGTGATGAAGGAAATGAGCAGTTCTTC
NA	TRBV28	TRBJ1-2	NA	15	CASSDKGRTRYGYTF	TGTGCCAGCAGTGATAAAGGACGGACACGGTATGGCTACACCTTC
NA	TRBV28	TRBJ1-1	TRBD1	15	CASSLTRTGKTEAFF	TGTGCCAGCAGTTTAACTCGGACAGGTAAGACTGAAGCTTTCTTT
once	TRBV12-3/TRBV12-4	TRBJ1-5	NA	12	CASRWGGQPQHF	TGTGCCAGCAGATGGGGGGGTCAGCCCCAGCATTTT
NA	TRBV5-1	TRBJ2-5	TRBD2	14	CASSLVGGQETQYF	TGCGCCAGCAGCTTGGTGGGGGGGCAAGAGACCCAGTACTTC
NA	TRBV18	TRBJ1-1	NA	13	CASSVTARTEAFF	TGTGCCAGCTCCGTGACAGCCCGCACTGAAGCTTTCTTT
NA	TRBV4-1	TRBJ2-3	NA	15	CASSQDGKNIDTQYF	TGCGCCAGCAGTCAGGACGGGAAGAATATTGATACGCAGTATTTT
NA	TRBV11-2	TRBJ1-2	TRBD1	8	CASRLGQF	TGTGCCAGCAGACTGGGACAGTTC
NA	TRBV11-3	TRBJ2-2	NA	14	CASSLQGGTGELFF	TGTGCCAGCAGCTTACAGGGTGGAACCGGGGAGCTGTTTTTT
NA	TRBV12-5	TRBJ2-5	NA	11	CASGLGETQYF	TGTGCTAGTGGTTTGGGGGAGACCCAGTACTTC
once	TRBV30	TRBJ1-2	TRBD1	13	CAWSVNRGPGYTF	TGTGCCTGGAGTGTAAACAGGGGGCCTGGCTACACCTTC
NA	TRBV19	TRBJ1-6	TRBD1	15	CASSIPDRGHSPLHF	TGTGCCAGTAGTATCCCGGACAGGGGACATTCACCCCTCCACTTT
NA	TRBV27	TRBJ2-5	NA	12	CASSFGGRAQYF	TGTGCCAGCAGTTTTGGAGGTAGAGCCCAGTACTTC
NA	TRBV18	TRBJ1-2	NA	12	CASSPRGYGYTF	TGTGCCAGCTCTCCCCGGGGTTATGGCTACACCTTC
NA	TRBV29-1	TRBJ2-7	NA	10	CSVLRDEQYF	TGCAGCGTCCTAAGAGACGAGCAGTACTTC